This entry lists 6 T cell receptor beta chains sequenced from one sample in a study of CXCR3-negative and CXCR3-positive naive CD8 T cells. UMI-labeled 5' RACE yielded the TRB cDNA libraries. TCRdb derives one entry per CDR3 protein from the 5' RACE reads, leaving out DNA. The table for this sample gives tens of thousands of distinct CDR3 sequences. Sequenced: memory CD8+ T cells from blood. The receptors stem from a human donor in good health. Some clones in this sample may be carry-over from other donors' samples.

The chain recombines TRBV7-2 with TRBJ2-7. Per germline, CDR1 SGHTA and CDR2 FQGNSA. The CDR3 extends over 17 amino acids. CDR3 sequence: CASSHYPASGISYEQYF.

The chain employs TRBV7-2 and TRBJ2-1; TCRdb picks TRBD2, but there is no DNA to check that call. CDR1 is SGHTA and CDR2 is FQGNSA in the germline V gene. The CDR3 length is 15 residues. This chain's CDR3 is CASSLGAGAYNEQFF.

This chain uses TRBV7-9 with TRBJ2-5; the TCRdb D gene call, TRBD1, has no DNA to confirm it. There are 15 residues in the CDR3. CDR1 is SEHNR, CDR2 FQNEAQ, per germline (reference sequence). The CDR3 reads CASSPPLRGQETQYF.

The chain carries TRBV27 and TRBJ2-3; TCRdb's D call, TRBD1, is unchecked because there is no DNA. This CDR3 contains 14 residues. Germline CDR1 and CDR2: MNHEY and SMNVEV (reference sequence). This CDR3 is CASTRDRTTDTQYF.

The V and J genes are TRBV7-8 and TRBJ2-7; TCRdb names TRBD2, which stays unverified in the absence of DNA. The germline CDR1 and CDR2 sequences are SGHVS and FQNEAQ. The CDR3 is 15 amino acids. CDR3 sequence: CASSPIAGAYYEQYF.

The chain has TRBV20-1 and TRBJ2-1; lacking DNA, the TRBD2 call made by TCRdb goes unchecked. The germline V gene encodes CDR1 DFQATT and CDR2 SNEGSKA (reference sequence). The CDR3 runs 14 residues. This CDR3 reads CSARIAGTYNEQFF.